The 9 T cell receptor beta chains given below trace back to one sample, sequenced in a study of T cell responses to AZD1222 COVID-19 vaccine. Clones were read by immunoSEQ multiplex PCR, and TCRdb kept only the in-frame ones, dropping some. The table has about 84,000 clones, 87% seen once. The input for sequencing was peripheral blood, taken on day 0 of AZD1222 vaccination. The receptors here all came from an adult in good health.

The V gene is TRBV7-9, the J gene TRBJ1-2; a possible D gene is TRBD1 (5 bases). Looked up from germline, CDR1 is SEHNR and CDR2 is FQNEAQ (reference sequence). This CDR3 region has 14 residues. V was clipped by 2 bases and J by 2 bases, with 9 bases between them. As DNA, the CDR3 is TGTGCCAGCAGCTTAACGGGACCGAACTATGGCTACACCTTC. Translation gives CASSLTGPNYGYTF. Complete variable domain (other parts from reference TRBV7-9 and TRBJ1-2): DTGVSQNPRHKITKRGQNVTFRCDPISEHNRLYWYRQTLGQGPEFLTYFQNEAQLEKSRLLSDRFSAERPKGSFSTLEIQRTEQGDSAMYLCASSLTGPNYGYTFGSGTRLTVV.

The V and J genes are TRBV19 and TRBJ1-3; no firm D call. Trimming removed 3 bases from V and 2 bases from J, with 2 bases in between. The CDR3 has 12 amino acids. Per germline, CDR1 LNHDA and CDR2 SQIVND (reference sequence). The CDR3 DNA follows: TGTGCCAGTAGTATCCCTGGAAACACCATATATTTT. The encoded protein is CASSIPGNTIYF.

The chain recombines TRBV5-1 with TRBJ1-5; D perhaps matches TRBD1 (6 bases). The V gene lost 3 bases and the J gene lost 10 bases, with 17 bases spanning the gap. The CDR3 loop spans 14 amino acids. Germline lookup yields CDR1 SGHRS and CDR2 YFSETQ. The CDR3 sequence: CASSSDGVGGPQHF. The DNA of the CDR3 is TGCGCCAGCAGCTCGGACGGCGTAGGGGGACCCCAGCATTTT.

This chain joins TRBV18 and TRBJ1-5; 7 bases agree with TRBD1. The V gene's germline CDR1 is KGHSH and CDR2 LQKENI. With V trimmed by 5 bases and J by 5 bases, 9 bases remained unmatched. CDR3 length equals 15 residues. In nucleotides, the CDR3 is TGTGCCAGCTCAGAGCCGGGACAGCCGTATCAGCCCCAGCATTTT. Translating it yields CASSEPGQPYQPQHF.

V and J are TRBV1 and TRBJ1-1; the DNA was not used to check the table's D call, TRBD1. TRBV1 is designated a pseudogene. The CDR3 consists of 13 residues. CDR3 DNA: TGCACCAGCAGCCAAGATTGGGACAGTGAAGCTTTCTTT. It is translated as CTSSQDWDSEAFF.

CDR3 loop: CASSPGISGTGYGYTF. CDR3 nucleotide sequence: TGCGCCAGCAGCCCCGGGATATCCGGGACCGGCTATGGCTACACCTTC. The chain combines TRBV5-1 with TRBJ1-2, with a tentative D call TRBD1 (5 bases). CDR3 length: 16 amino acids. The V end lost 4 bases, the J end lost 4 bases, and 20 bases lay between the germline ends. Germline V gene data show CDR1 as SGHRS and CDR2 as YFSETQ.

The chain joins TRBV5-5 to TRBJ1-2; D is uncertain. The CDR3 is 14 residues long. Germline V gene lookup returns CDR1 SGHKS and CDR2 YYEKEE (reference sequence). Trimming took off 2 bases at V and 1 base at J, with 9 bases between the two ends. The chain's CDR3 is CASSLFGNNYGYTF. In nucleotides, the CDR3 is TGTGCCAGCAGCTTATTTGGGAATAACTATGGCTACACCTTC.

This clone was counted a single time. The genes are TRBV6-5 and TRBJ2-3; D is unclear. Germline V lookup: CDR1 MNHEY, CDR2 SVGAGI. Trimming took off 5 bases at V and 1 base at J, with 13 bases between the two ends. This CDR3 region has 15 residues. The CDR3 bases are TGTGCCAGCAGTCGAGTTAGCTCTGGCACAGATACGCAGTATTTT. Translation gives CASSRVSSGTDTQYF.

This rearrangement joins TRBV29-1 to TRBJ2-7; D remains unclear. CDR3 size: 12 residues. The V and J ends lost 6 bases and 0 bases respectively, with 9 bases between them. Per the germline V gene, CDR1 is SQVTM and CDR2 is ANQGSEA. The CDR3 DNA sequence: TGCAGCGTCGCAGGAGACTCCTACGAGCAGTACTTC. The encoded protein is CSVAGDSYEQYF.